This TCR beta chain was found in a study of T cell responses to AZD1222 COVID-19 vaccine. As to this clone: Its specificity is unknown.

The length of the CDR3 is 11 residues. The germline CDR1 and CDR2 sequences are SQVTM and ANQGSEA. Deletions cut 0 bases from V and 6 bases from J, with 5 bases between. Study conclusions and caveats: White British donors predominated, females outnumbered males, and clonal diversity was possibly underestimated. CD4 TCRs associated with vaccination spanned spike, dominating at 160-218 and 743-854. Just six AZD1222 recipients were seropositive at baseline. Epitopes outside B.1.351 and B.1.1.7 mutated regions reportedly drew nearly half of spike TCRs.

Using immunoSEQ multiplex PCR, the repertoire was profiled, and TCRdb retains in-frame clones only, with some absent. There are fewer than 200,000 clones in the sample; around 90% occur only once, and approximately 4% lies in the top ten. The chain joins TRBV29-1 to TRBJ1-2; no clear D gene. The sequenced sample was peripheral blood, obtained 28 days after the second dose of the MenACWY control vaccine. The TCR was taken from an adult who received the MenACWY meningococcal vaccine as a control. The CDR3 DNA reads TGCAGCGTTGAAGATCCCCATGGCTACACCTTC. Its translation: CSVEDPHGYTF.